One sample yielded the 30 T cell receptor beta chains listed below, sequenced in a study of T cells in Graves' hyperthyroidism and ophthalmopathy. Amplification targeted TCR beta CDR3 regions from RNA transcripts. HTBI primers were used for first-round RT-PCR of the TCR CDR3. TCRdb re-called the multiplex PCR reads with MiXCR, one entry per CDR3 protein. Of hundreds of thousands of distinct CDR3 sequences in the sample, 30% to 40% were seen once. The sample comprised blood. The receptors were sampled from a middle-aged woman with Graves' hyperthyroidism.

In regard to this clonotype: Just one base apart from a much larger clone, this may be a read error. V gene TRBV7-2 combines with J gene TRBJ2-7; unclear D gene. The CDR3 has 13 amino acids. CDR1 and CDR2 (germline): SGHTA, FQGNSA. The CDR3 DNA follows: TGTGCCGGCAGCGCGGACGAATTCTACGAGCAGTACTTC. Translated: CAGSADEFYEQYF.

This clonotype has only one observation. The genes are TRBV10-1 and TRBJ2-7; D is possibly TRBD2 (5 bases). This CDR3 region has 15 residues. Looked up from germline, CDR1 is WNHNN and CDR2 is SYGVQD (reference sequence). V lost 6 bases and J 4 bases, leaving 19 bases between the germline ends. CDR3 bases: TGCGCCAGCAGCTTAGCGCCGGGGTTGGGGTACGAGCAGTACTTC. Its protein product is CASSLAPGLGYEQYF.

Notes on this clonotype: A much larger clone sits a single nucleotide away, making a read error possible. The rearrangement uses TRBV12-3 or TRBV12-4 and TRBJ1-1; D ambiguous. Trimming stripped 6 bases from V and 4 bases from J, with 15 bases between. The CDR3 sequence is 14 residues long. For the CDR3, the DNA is TGTGCCAGCAGGCCTACAGTTTCGAGCACTGAAGCTTTCTTT. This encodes CASRPTVSSTEAFF.

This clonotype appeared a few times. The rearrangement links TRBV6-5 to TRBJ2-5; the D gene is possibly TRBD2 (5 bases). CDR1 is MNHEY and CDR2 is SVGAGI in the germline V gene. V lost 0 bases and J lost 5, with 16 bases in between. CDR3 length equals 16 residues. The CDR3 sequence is CASSYSASSISETQYF. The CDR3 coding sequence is TGTGCCAGCAGTTACTCTGCTAGCAGTATTTCGGAGACCCAGTACTTC.

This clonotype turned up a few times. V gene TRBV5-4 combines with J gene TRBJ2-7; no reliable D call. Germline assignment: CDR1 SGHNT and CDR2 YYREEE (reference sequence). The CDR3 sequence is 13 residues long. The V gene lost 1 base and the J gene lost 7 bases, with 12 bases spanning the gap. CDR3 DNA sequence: TGTGCCAGCAGCTTGACACCGCAAGGTGAGCAGTACTTC. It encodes CASSLTPQGEQYF.

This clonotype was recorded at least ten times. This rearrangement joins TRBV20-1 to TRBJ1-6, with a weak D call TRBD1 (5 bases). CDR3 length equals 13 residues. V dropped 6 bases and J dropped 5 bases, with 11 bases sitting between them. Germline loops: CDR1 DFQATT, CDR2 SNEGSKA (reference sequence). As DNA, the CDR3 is TGCAGTGCAATCGGGGCGGATAATTCACCCCTCCACTTT. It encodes CSAIGADNSPLHF.

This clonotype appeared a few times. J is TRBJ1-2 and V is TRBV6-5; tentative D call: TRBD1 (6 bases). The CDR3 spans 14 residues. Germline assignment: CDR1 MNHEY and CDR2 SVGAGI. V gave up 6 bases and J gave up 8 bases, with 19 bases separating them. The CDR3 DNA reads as TGTGCCAGCAGGTCCCAGGGAGGGGGTGGAGGCTACACCTTC. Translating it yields CASRSQGGGGGYTF.

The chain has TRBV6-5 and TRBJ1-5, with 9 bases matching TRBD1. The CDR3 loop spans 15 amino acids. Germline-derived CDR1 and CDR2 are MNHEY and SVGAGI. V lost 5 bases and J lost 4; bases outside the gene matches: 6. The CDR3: CASSGAGTGNQPQHF. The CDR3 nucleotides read TGTGCCAGCAGTGGAGCCGGGACAGGGAATCAGCCCCAGCATTTT.

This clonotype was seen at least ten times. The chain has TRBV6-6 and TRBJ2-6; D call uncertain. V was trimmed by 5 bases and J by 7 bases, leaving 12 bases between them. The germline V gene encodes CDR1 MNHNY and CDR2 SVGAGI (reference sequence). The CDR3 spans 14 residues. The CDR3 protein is CASSQTQVANVLTF. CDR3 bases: TGTGCCAGCAGTCAAACCCAGGTAGCCAACGTCCTGACTTTC.

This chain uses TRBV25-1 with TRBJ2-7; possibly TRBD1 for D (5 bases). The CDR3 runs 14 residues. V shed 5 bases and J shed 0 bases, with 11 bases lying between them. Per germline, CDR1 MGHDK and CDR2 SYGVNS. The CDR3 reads CASSRQTSSYEQYF. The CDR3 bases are TGTGCCAGCAGTAGACAGACGAGCTCCTACGAGCAGTACTTC.

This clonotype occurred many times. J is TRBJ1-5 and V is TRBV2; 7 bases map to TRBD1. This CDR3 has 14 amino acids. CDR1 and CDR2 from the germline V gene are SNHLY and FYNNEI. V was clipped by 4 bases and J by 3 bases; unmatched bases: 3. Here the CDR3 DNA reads TGTGCCAGCAGTGGACAGGGAGACAATCAGCCCCAGCATTTT. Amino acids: CASSGQGDNQPQHF.

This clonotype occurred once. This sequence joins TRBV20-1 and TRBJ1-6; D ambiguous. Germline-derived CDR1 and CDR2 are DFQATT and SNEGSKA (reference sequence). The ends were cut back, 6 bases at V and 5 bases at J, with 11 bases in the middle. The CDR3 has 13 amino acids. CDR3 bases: TGCAGTGCCCTAAACACGGATAATTCACCCCTCCACTTT. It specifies CSALNTDNSPLHF.

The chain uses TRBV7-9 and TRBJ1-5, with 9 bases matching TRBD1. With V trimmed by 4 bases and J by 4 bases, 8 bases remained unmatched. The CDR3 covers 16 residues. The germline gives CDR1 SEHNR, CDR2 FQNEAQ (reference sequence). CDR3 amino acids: CASSYRGQGLNQPQHF. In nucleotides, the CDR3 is TGTGCCAGCAGCTACCGGGGACAGGGCCTGAATCAGCCCCAGCATTTT.

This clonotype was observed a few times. The CDR3 here is CASSRRAGGDNYGYTF. The CDR3 DNA follows: TGTGCCAGCAGCCGTAGGGCGGGGGGGGATAACTATGGCTACACCTTC. J is TRBJ1-2 and V is TRBV7-9, with D tentatively TRBD1 (5 bases). V lost 5 bases, J lost 1 base, and 17 bases lay in between. This CDR3 has 16 residues. Germline V gene sequence: CDR1 SEHNR, CDR2 FQNEAQ (reference sequence).

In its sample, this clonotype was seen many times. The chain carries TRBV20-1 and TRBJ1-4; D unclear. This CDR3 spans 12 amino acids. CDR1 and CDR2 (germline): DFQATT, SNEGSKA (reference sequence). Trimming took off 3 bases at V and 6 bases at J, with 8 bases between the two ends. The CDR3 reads CSASRPDEKLFF. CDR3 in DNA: TGCAGTGCTAGTCGGCCTGATGAAAAACTGTTTTTT.

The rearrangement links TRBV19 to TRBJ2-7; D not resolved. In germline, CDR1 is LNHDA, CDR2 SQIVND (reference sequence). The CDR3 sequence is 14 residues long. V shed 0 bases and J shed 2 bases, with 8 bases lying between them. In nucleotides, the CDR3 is TGTGCCAGTAGTATAGATCGGACGGCCTACGAGCAGTACTTC. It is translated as CASSIDRTAYEQYF.

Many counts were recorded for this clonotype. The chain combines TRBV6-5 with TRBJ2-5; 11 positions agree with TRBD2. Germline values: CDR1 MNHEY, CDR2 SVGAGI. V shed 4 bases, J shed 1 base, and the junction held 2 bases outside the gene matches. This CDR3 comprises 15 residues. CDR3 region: CASSSGLAVQETQYF. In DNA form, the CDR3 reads TGTGCCAGCAGTTCGGGACTAGCGGTCCAAGAGACCCAGTACTTC.

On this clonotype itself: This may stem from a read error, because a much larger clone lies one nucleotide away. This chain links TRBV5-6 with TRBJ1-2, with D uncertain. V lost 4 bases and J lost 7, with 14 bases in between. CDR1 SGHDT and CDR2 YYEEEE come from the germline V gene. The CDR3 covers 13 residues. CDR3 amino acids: CASSQGVTAGYTF. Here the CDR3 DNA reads TGTGCCAGCAGCCAAGGTGTGACGGCTGGCTACACCTTC.

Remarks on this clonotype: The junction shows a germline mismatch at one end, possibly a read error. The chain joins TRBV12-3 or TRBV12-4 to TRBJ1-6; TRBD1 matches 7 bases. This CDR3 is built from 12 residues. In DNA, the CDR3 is TGTGCCAGCAACAGGGGTTTTTCACCCCCCCACTTT. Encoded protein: CASNRGFSPPHF.

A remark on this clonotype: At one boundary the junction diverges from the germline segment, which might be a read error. CDR3 protein: CATSDVTAMAQYF. The CDR3 nucleotides are TGTGCCACCAGTGATGTGACAGCCATGGCCCAGTACTTC. V usage is TRBV10-3 and J usage is TRBJ2-5, with D possibly TRBD1 on 5 matching bases. The CDR3 runs to 13 residues. Germline V gene data show CDR1 as ENHRY and CDR2 as SYGVKD.

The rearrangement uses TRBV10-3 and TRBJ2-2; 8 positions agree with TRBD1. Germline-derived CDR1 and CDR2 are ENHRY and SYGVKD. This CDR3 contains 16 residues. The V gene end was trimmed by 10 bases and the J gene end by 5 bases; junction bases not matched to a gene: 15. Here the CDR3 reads CATIVSTGEKTGELFF. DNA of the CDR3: TGTGCCACCATCGTCTCGACAGGGGAAAAAACCGGGGAGCTGTTTTTT.

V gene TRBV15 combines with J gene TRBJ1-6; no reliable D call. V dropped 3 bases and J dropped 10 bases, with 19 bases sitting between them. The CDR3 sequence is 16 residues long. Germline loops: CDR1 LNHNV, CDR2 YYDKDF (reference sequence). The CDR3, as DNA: TGTGCCACCAGCAGCTTAGAGTCCGGGATCCTGTCACCCCTCCACTTT. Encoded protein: CATSSLESGILSPLHF.

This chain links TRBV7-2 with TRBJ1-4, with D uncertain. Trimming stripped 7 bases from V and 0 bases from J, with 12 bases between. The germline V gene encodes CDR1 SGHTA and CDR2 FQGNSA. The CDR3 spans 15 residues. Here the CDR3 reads CASTLTPATNEKLFF. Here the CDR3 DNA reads TGTGCCAGCACCCTGACCCCGGCAACTAATGAAAAACTGTTTTTT.

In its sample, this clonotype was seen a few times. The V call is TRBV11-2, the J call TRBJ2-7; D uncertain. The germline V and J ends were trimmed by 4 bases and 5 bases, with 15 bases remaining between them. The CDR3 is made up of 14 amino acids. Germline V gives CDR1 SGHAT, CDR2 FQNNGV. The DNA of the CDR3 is TGTGCCAGCAGCTCCTCGGGCCCCTGGGACGAGCAGTACTTC. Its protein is CASSSSGPWDEQYF.

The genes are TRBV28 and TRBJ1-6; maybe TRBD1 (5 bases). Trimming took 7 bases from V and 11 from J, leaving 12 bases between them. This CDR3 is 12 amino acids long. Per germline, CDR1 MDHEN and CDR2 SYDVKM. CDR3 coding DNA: TGTGCCAGCATCCAGGGTGGAGCACCCCTCCACTTT. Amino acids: CASIQGGAPLHF.

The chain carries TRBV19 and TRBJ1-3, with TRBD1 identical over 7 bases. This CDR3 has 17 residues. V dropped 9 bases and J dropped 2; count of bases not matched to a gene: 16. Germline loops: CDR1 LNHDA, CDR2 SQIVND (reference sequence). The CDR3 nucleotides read TGTGCCAGCCTCATAAGACAGGGACGAGGGCCTGGAAACACCATATATTTT. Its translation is CASLIRQGRGPGNTIYF. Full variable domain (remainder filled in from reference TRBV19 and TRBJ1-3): DGGITQSPKYLFRKEGQNVTLSCEQNLNHDAMYWYRQDPGQGLRLIYYSQIVNDFQKGDIAEGYSVSREKKESFPLTVTSAQKNPTAFYLCASLIRQGRGPGNTIYFGEGSWLTVV.

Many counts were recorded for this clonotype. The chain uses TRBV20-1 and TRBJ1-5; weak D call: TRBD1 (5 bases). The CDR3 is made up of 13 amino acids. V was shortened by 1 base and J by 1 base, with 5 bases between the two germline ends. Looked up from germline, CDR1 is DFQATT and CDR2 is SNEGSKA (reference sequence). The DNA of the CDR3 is TGCAGTGCTAGAGGGGACAGCAATCAGCCCCAGCATTTT. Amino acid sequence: CSARGDSNQPQHF.

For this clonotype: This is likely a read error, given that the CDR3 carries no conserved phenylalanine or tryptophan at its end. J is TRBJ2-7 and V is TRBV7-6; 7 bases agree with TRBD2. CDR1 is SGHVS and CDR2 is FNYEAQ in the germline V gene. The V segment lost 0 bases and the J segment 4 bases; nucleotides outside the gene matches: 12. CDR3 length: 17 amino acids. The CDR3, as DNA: TGTGCCAGCAGCTTAGCGCGGGGGAAGGGATCCCCTTACGAGCAGTACCTC. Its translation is CASSLARGKGSPYEQYL.

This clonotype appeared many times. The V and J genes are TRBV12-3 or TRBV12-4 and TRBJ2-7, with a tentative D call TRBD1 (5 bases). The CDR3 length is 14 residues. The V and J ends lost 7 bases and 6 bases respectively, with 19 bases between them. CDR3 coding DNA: TGTGCCAGCACTTTCGGACATCAAAGCCTCGAGCAGTACTTC. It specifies CASTFGHQSLEQYF.

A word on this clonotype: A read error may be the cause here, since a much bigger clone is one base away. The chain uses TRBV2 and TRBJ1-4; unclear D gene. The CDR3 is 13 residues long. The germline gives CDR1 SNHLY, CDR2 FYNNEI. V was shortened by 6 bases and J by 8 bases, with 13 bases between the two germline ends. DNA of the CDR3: TGTGCCAGCAGCCCGCGGAGCTACGAAAAACTGTTTTTT. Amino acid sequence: CASSPRSYEKLFF.